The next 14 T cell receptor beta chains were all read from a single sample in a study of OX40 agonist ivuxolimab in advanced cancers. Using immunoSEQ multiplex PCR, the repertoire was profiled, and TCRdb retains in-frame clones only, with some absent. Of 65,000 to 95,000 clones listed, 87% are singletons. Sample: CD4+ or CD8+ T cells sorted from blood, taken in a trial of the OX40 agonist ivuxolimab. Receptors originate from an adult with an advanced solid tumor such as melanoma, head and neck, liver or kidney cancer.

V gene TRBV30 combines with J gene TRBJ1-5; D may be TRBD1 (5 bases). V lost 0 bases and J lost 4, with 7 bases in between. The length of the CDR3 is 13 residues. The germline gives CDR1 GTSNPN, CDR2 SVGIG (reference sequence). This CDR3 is CAWSVRGNQPQHF. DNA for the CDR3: TGTGCCTGGAGTGTACGGGGGAATCAGCCCCAGCATTTT.

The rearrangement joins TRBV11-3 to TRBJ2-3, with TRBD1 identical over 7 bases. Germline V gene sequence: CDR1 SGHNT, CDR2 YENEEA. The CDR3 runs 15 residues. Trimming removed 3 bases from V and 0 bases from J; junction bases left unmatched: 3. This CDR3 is CASSLRQGSTDTQYF. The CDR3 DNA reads TGTGCCAGCAGCTTGAGACAGGGTAGCACAGATACGCAGTATTTT.

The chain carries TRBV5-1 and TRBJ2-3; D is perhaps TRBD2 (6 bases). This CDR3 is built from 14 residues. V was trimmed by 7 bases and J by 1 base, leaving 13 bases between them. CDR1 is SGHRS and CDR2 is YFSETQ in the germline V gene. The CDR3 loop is CASQGLFGTDTQYF. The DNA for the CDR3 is TGCGCCAGCCAGGGACTTTTTGGCACAGATACGCAGTATTTT.

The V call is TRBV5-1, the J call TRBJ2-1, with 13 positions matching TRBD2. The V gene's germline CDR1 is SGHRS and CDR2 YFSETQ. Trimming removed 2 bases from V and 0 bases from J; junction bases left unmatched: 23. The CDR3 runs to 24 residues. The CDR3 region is CASSLGRQGETSGRIESSYNEQFF. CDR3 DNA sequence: TGCGCCAGCAGCTTAGGCAGACAGGGGGAGACTAGCGGGAGGATCGAAAGCTCCTACAATGAGCAGTTCTTC.

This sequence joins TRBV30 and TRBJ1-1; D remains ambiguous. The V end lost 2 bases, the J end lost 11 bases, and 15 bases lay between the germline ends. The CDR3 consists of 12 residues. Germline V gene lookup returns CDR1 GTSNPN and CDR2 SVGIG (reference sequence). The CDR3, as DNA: TGTGCCTGGAGTCGCGACGGCCGGCAGGCTTTCTTT. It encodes CAWSRDGRQAFF.

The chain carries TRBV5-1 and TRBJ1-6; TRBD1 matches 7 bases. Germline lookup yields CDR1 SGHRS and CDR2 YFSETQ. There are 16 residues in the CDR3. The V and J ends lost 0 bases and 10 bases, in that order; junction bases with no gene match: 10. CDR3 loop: CASSLDSAGGPSPLHF. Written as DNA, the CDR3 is TGCGCCAGCAGCTTGGATAGCGCAGGGGGGCCCTCACCCCTCCACTTT.

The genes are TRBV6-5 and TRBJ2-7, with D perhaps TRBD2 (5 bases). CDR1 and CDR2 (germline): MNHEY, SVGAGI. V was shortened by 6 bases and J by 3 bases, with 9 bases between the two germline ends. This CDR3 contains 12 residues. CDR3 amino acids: CASSPEGYEQYF. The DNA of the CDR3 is TGTGCCAGCAGCCCAGAGGGCTACGAGCAGTACTTC.

The CDR3 region has the DNA TGTGCCAGCAGCCTACAGGGGAACTATGGCTACACCTTC. Amino acids: CASSLQGNYGYTF. The rearrangement links TRBV5-6 to TRBJ1-2; 7 positions agree with TRBD1. In germline, CDR1 is SGHDT, CDR2 YYEEEE. The CDR3 sequence is 13 residues long. The junction had 2 bases not matched to a gene; V was cut back by 4 bases and J by 2 bases.

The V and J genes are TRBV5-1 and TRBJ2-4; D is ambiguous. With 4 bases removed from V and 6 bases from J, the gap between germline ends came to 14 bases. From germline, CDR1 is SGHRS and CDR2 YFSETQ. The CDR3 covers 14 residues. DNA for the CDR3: TGCGCCAGCAGCCCTGGCCCCACCCCAAACATTCAGTACTTC. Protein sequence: CASSPGPTPNIQYF.

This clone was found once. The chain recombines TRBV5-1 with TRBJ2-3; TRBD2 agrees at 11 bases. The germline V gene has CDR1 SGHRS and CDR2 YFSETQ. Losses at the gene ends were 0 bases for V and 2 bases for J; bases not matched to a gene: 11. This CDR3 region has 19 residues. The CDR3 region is CASSLARASGGITTDTQYF. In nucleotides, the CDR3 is TGCGCCAGCAGCTTGGCCAGGGCTAGCGGGGGGATTACCACAGATACGCAGTATTTT.

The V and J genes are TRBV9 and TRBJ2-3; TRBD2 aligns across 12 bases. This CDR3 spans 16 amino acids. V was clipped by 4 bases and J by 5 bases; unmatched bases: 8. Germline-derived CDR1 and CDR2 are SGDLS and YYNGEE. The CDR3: CASSSSSGGGLDTQYF. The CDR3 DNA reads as TGTGCCAGCAGCTCCTCTAGCGGGGGGGGTTTAGATACGCAGTATTTT.

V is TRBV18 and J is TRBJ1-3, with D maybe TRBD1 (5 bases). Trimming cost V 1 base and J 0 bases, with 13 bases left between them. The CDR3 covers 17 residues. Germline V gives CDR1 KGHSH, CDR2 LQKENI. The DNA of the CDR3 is TGTGCCAGCTCACCACAGGGGCGGGGAGGCTCTGGAAACACCATATATTTT. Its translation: CASSPQGRGGSGNTIYF.

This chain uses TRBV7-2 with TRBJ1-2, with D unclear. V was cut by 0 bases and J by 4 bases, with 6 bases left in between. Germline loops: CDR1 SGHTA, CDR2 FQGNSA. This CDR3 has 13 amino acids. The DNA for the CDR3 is TGTGCCAGCAGCTTAGCGAACGTCTATGGCTACACCTTC. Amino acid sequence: CASSLANVYGYTF.

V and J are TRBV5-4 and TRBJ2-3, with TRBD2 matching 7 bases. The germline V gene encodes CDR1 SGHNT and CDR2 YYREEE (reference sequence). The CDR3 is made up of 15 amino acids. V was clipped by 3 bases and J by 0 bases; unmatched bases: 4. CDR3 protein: CASSWGGGSTDTQYF. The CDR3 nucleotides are TGTGCCAGCAGCTGGGGCGGGGGAAGCACAGATACGCAGTATTTT.